These 18 T cell receptor beta chains were sequenced from one sample in a study of Ad26.COV2.S vaccination and SARS-CoV-2 variants. TCRdb keeps only in-frame clones here, not all; method: immunoSEQ multiplex PCR. The sample gives a few hundred thousand clones, 83% of which show up once; around 7.3% is in the top ten. The sample's treatment: roughly 20 received Ad26.COV2.S at low or high dose, single or two shots; about 5 received placebo; per-sample allocation not given. The samples were gathered on day 63 after the first injection of vaccine or placebo. The sequencing used peripheral blood, collected in a trial of Ad26.COV2.S vaccine versus placebo. All receptors derive from a person between 18 and 60 years old who received the Ad26.COV2.S COVID-19 vaccine or a placebo.

A single count supports this clone. The chain links TRBV10-3 to TRBJ1-2; weak D call: TRBD1 (5 bases). Germline lookup yields CDR1 ENHRY and CDR2 SYGVKD. This CDR3 comprises 13 residues. Trimming removed 6 bases at V and 4 bases at J, with 12 bases between. The CDR3 sequence: CAISQGITYGYTF. In DNA form, the CDR3 reads TGTGCCATCAGCCAGGGCATCACCTATGGCTACACCTTC.

The chain links TRBV3-1 (or the pseudogene TRBV3-2) to TRBJ1-3, with 8 bases aligning to TRBD1. J lost 3 bases, V lost 0 bases, and 4 bases had no gene match. The germline V gene has CDR1 LGHDT and CDR2 YNNKEL (reference sequence). The CDR3 is 16 residues long. The CDR3 bases are TGTGCCAGCAGCCAAGATGGACAGGGCTATGGAAACACCATATATTTT. This translates into CASSQDGQGYGNTIYF.

The chain has TRBV7-9 and TRBJ1-5; tentatively, D is TRBD1 (5 bases). V lost 5 bases and J lost 1, with 9 bases in between. Looked up from germline, CDR1 is SEHNR and CDR2 is FQNEAQ (reference sequence). This CDR3 contains 14 residues. The CDR3 here is CASSPDRSNQPQHF. The CDR3 DNA follows: TGTGCCAGCAGCCCTGACAGAAGCAATCAGCCCCAGCATTTT.

The DNA for the CDR3 is TGCGCCAGCAGTGATGCGGGGAGCTCCTACAATGAGCAGTTCTTC. This translates into CASSDAGSSYNEQFF. The rearrangement joins TRBV10-1 to TRBJ2-1; possibly TRBD2 for D (6 bases). CDR1 and CDR2 from the germline V gene are WNHNN and SYGVQD (reference sequence). Between the trimmed V and J ends, which lost 3 bases and 0 bases, there was a span of 9 bases. This CDR3 has 15 amino acids.

This clone was observed a few times. The chain links TRBV4-2 to TRBJ1-3; D is perhaps TRBD1 (6 bases). This CDR3 has 17 residues. V gave up 2 bases and J gave up 4 bases, with 18 bases separating them. CDR1 and CDR2 (germline): LGHNA, YNFKEQ. CDR3 in DNA: TGTGCCAGCAGCCAACAGTGGAACAGGGAGAGCGGAAACACCATATATTTT. Translated: CASSQQWNRESGNTIYF.

The V and J genes are TRBV7-2 and TRBJ2-7; 7 bases align to TRBD1. V was pared by 4 bases and J by 5 bases, with 5 bases of the junction left unmatched. The CDR3 extends over 13 amino acids. Germline lookup yields CDR1 SGHTA and CDR2 FQGNSA. This CDR3 is CASSSGTVHEQYF. Here the CDR3 DNA reads TGTGCCAGCAGCTCGGGGACAGTCCACGAGCAGTACTTC.

V and J are TRBV7-4 and TRBJ2-7; D ambiguous. Germline V gene data show CDR1 as SGHVT and CDR2 as SQSDAQ. Trimming removed 5 bases at V and 4 bases at J, with 12 bases between. CDR3 length equals 13 residues. In DNA form, the CDR3 reads TGTGCCAGCAGCCCGGAGAGCCCATACGAGCAGTACTTC. It translates to CASSPESPYEQYF.

This chain uses TRBV3-1 (or the pseudogene TRBV3-2) with TRBJ1-4; tentative D call: TRBD1 (5 bases). The germline V gene has CDR1 LGHDT and CDR2 YNNKEL (reference sequence). Deletions cut 2 bases from V and 5 bases from J, with 12 bases between. This CDR3 contains 15 residues. Here the CDR3 DNA reads TGTGCCAGCAGCCAACTACGGAGGGGAAATGAAAAACTGTTTTTT. It codes for CASSQLRRGNEKLFF.

V is TRBV7-2 and J is TRBJ1-1; D is unclear. There are 15 residues in the CDR3. The germline CDR1 and CDR2 sequences are SGHTA and FQGNSA. The V end was cut by 1 base, the J end by 0 bases, with 9 bases between. CDR3 sequence: CASSLGQLMNTEAFF. In nucleotides, the CDR3 is TGTGCCAGCAGCTTAGGGCAGCTAATGAACACTGAAGCTTTCTTT.

The chain couples TRBV6-5 to TRBJ2-7, with a weak D call TRBD2 (6 bases). Germline V gives CDR1 MNHEY, CDR2 SVGAGI. The CDR3 sequence is 14 residues long. Trimming left V 11 bases short and J 3 bases short, with 20 bases between. CDR3 nucleotide sequence: TGTGCCGGTGGATCGGGCGGGAACGACTACGAGCAGTACTTC. The encoded protein is CAGGSGGNDYEQYF.

The V gene is TRBV2, the J gene TRBJ2-3; 11 positions agree with TRBD2. This CDR3 has 15 amino acids. Looked up from germline, CDR1 is SNHLY and CDR2 is FYNNEI. J was trimmed by 8 bases and V by 5 bases; bases with no gene match: 9. The CDR3 sequence: CASSSSGRSMGTQYF. In DNA, the CDR3 is TGTGCCAGCAGTTCTAGCGGGAGGTCGATGGGTACGCAGTATTTT.

J is TRBJ2-3 and V is TRBV5-6; 13 bases match TRBD2. CDR1 and CDR2 from the germline V gene are SGHDT and YYEEEE. This CDR3 is 16 amino acids long. Trimming took 4 bases from V and 2 from J; bases not matched to a gene: 4. The CDR3 nucleotides are TGTGCCAGCAGCACAACTAGCGGGGGGGACACAGATACGCAGTATTTT. It translates to CASSTTSGGDTDTQYF.

This chain links TRBV4-2 with TRBJ1-1; the D is unclear. V lost 0 bases and J lost 5, with 13 bases in between. The CDR3 covers 15 residues. Germline CDR1 reads LGHNA; CDR2 reads YNFKEQ. The CDR3 coding sequence is TGTGCCAGCAGCCAAGATCCCCGTAAAGAAACTGAAGCTTTCTTT. This translates into CASSQDPRKETEAFF.

The chain carries TRBV5-1 and TRBJ2-1, with TRBD1 matching 12 bases. This CDR3 region has 15 residues. With 4 bases clipped from V and 5 bases from J, the junction kept 4 bases outside the gene matches. In germline, CDR1 is SGHRS, CDR2 YFSETQ. The CDR3 DNA reads as TGCGCCAGCAGCCTGGGACAGGGGGCGCACAATGAGCAGTTCTTC. Encoded protein: CASSLGQGAHNEQFF.

In this sample, this clone turned up a few times. The chain is built from TRBV2 and TRBJ2-2; D gene unclear. The germline gives CDR1 SNHLY, CDR2 FYNNEI. The CDR3 sequence is 14 residues long. V lost 4 bases, J lost 1 base, and 7 bases lay in between. Here the CDR3 DNA reads TGTGCCAGCAGTGTACCGAGGAACACCGGGGAGCTGTTTTTT. Translated, it gives CASSVPRNTGELFF.

The chain is built from TRBV11-3 and TRBJ2-5; no firm D call. V lost 1 base and J lost 5, with 8 bases in between. The CDR3 contains 13 residues. Germline-derived CDR1 and CDR2 are SGHNT and YENEEA. As DNA, the CDR3 is TGTGCCAGCAGCTTAGTGTCTGGGGAGACCCAGTACTTC. Its protein is CASSLVSGETQYF.

The chain links TRBV5-1 to TRBJ1-2; 8 bases match TRBD1. This CDR3 is 16 amino acids long. The V segment lost 8 bases and the J segment 4 bases; nucleotides outside the gene matches: 16. Germline V gives CDR1 SGHRS, CDR2 YFSETQ. The CDR3 coding sequence is TGCGCCAGTTTTCCAGGCCCGGGACAGGAAGGCTATGGCTACACCTTC. Amino acid sequence: CASFPGPGQEGYGYTF.

Here the CDR3 DNA reads TGCAGCGCAAGAGGGACTAGCGTGGAGGAGCAGTTCTTC. Protein: CSARGTSVEEQFF. The V and J genes are TRBV29-1 and TRBJ2-1, with 10 bases identical to TRBD2. The germline gives CDR1 SQVTM, CDR2 ANQGSEA. V lost 7 bases and J lost 10; bases outside the gene matches: 10. The CDR3 loop spans 13 amino acids.